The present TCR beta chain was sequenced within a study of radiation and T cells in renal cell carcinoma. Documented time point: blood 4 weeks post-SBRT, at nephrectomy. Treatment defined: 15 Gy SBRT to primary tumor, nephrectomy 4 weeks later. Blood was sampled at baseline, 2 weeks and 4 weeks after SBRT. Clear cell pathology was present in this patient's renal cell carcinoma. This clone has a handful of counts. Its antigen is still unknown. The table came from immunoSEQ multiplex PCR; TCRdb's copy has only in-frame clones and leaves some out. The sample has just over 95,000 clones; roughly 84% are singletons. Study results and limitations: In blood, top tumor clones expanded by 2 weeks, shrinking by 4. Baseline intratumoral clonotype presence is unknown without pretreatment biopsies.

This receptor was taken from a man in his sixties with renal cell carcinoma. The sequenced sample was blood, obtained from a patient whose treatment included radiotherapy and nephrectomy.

The CDR3 is CASSQTRTGVEKLFF. DNA of the CDR3: TGTGCCAGCAGCCAGACGAGGACAGGGGTTGAAAAACTGTTTTTT. The rearrangement uses TRBV14 and TRBJ1-4; 9 nucleotides align to TRBD1. CDR1 is SGHDN, CDR2 FVKESK, per germline. J gave up 7 bases and V 3 bases, and 6 bases lay outside the gene matches. The CDR3 is 15 residues long.